These 29 T cell receptor beta chains were all obtained from the same sample, sequenced in a study of blood T cells in healthy people across ages. The use of a sample-barcoded 5' primer and a J-beta primer mix characterized a second PCR of about 7 to 12 cycles. TCRdb fed the 5' RACE reads into MiXCR, producing one record per CDR3 protein. The data contain more than 650,000 distinct CDR3 sequences, more than 25% of them singletons. The sample was also linked to a second study, of T cells of mothers and their children.

Source material: blood. The receptors stem from a boy younger than 18 in good health.

The chain joins TRBV28 to TRBJ1-5; D possibly corresponds to TRBD1 (5 bases). This CDR3 has 18 residues. Germline V CDR1 and CDR2: MDHEN, SYDVKM. The V and J ends lost 5 bases and 0 bases respectively, with 20 bases between them. The chain's CDR3 is CASSPTAGGLYSNQPQHF. CDR3 bases: TGTGCCAGCAGTCCGACCGCGGGGGGTCTTTATAGCAATCAGCCCCAGCATTTT.

This clonotype was recorded a few times. V gene TRBV4-1 combines with J gene TRBJ1-1; possible D gene TRBD1, 5 bases. This CDR3 has 16 amino acids. V was cut by 3 bases and J by 0 bases, with 14 bases left in between. From germline, CDR1 is MGHRA and CDR2 YSYEKL. The CDR3 nucleotides read TGCGCCAGCAGCCAGAAGACAGTCCATATGAACACTGAAGCTTTCTTT. Protein product: CASSQKTVHMNTEAFF.

This rearrangement joins TRBV27 to TRBJ1-2; TRBD1 is a possible D gene (5 bases). Germline assignment: CDR1 MNHEY and CDR2 SMNVEV (reference sequence). V lost 6 bases and J 4 bases, leaving 15 bases between the germline ends. CDR3 length: 14 amino acids. This chain's CDR3 is CASRPGANPYGYTF. The DNA of the CDR3 is TGTGCCAGCAGGCCTGGGGCCAACCCCTATGGCTACACCTTC.

This clonotype occurred many times. The chain couples TRBV12-3 or TRBV12-4 to TRBJ1-5; D is unclear. The V end was cut by 4 bases, the J end by 0 bases, with 7 bases between. The CDR3 totals 14 residues. The chain's CDR3 is CASSSGNSNQPQHF. In DNA, the CDR3 is TGTGCCAGCAGTTCAGGTAATAGCAATCAGCCCCAGCATTTT.

The chain uses TRBV12-3 or TRBV12-4 and TRBJ2-1; D not certain. Near its end, the DNA agrees better with TRBJ2-5, so the J call may be wrong. The CDR3 is made up of 13 amino acids. CDR3 sequence: CASSPYQEETQYF. The DNA of the CDR3 is TGTGCCAGCAGCCCATACCAAGAAGAGACCCAGTACTTC.

This clonotype was picked up a small number of times. This chain links TRBV18 with TRBJ2-7; 9 nucleotides agree with TRBD2. The V and J ends lost 2 bases and 0 bases, in that order; junction bases with no gene match: 2. This CDR3 contains 15 residues. Germline V gives CDR1 KGHSH, CDR2 LQKENI. The CDR3: CASSPAGGPSYEQYF. In DNA, the CDR3 is TGTGCCAGCTCACCAGCGGGGGGGCCCTCCTACGAGCAGTACTTC.

This chain links TRBV4-1 with TRBJ1-4; 10 positions match TRBD1. With 3 bases clipped from V and 5 bases from J, the junction kept 6 bases outside the gene matches. This CDR3 has 16 residues. Germline CDR1 is MGHRA and CDR2 is YSYEKL. The CDR3 is CASSQTGQGSNEKLFF. The CDR3 nucleotides read TGCGCCAGCAGCCAGACGGGACAGGGGTCGAATGAAAAACTGTTTTTT.

The V call is TRBV12-3 or TRBV12-4, the J call TRBJ1-5; perhaps TRBD1 as D (6 bases). CDR3 length: 13 amino acids. V was shortened by 8 bases and J by 7 bases, with 15 bases between the two germline ends. DNA of the CDR3: TGTGCCAGCCTCGGGGATCAGGGGCAGCCCCAGCATTTT. Amino acids: CASLGDQGQPQHF.

The genes are TRBV6-5 and TRBJ2-2; unclear D gene. Germline values: CDR1 MNHEY, CDR2 SVGAGI. The CDR3 totals 15 residues. With 8 bases removed from V and 2 bases from J, the gap between germline ends came to 15 bases. The CDR3 DNA sequence: TGTGCCAGCGGCCCCAAGCGAATCAACACCGGGGAGCTGTTTTTT. The encoded protein is CASGPKRINTGELFF.

The chain recombines TRBV6-1 with TRBJ2-1; TRBD2 agrees at 11 bases. The V segment lost 6 bases and the J segment 5 bases; nucleotides outside the gene matches: 9. CDR1 and CDR2 from the germline V gene are MNHNS and SASEGT. This CDR3 has 16 amino acids. CDR3 sequence reads: CASRNTGTSGNNEQFF. The CDR3 DNA reads TGTGCCAGCAGAAACACGGGGACTAGCGGAAACAATGAGCAGTTCTTC.

The chain joins TRBV10-3 to TRBJ1-5, with D uncertain. Per germline, CDR1 ENHRY and CDR2 SYGVKD. Trimming pared 3 bases from V and 2 bases from J, leaving 11 bases between. The CDR3 extends over 15 amino acids. The CDR3 sequence: CAISENDVGNQPQHF. DNA for the CDR3: TGTGCCATCAGTGAAAACGATGTAGGCAATCAGCCCCAGCATTTT.

This clonotype showed up just a few times. The chain joins TRBV5-1 to TRBJ1-4; no firm D call. This CDR3 has 13 residues. Germline CDR1 reads SGHRS; CDR2 reads YFSETQ. Between the trimmed V and J ends, which lost 2 bases and 12 bases, there was a span of 14 bases. Here the CDR3 reads CASSFPTRGELFF. CDR3 sequence (DNA): TGCGCCAGCAGCTTCCCGACTCGAGGCGAACTGTTTTTT.

This clonotype appeared a few times. J is TRBJ1-2 and V is TRBV6-1; D is uncertain. Germline V gives CDR1 MNHNS, CDR2 SASEGT. V lost 3 bases and J 4 bases, leaving 18 bases between the germline ends. There are 16 residues in the CDR3. This CDR3 reads CASSDPHSGLLYGYTF. The CDR3 bases are TGTGCCAGCAGTGATCCACACTCGGGCCTACTCTATGGCTACACCTTC.

A single count supports this clonotype. The chain employs TRBV25-1 and TRBJ2-7, with 10 bases fitting TRBD1. V was clipped by 8 bases and J by 1 base; unmatched bases: 5. The CDR3 extends over 14 amino acids. Germline-derived CDR1 and CDR2 are MGHDK and SYGVNS. The DNA for the CDR3 is TGTGCCAGCCACGGGACAGGGGTTTCCTACGAGCAGTACTTC. Its protein product is CASHGTGVSYEQYF.

This clonotype was detected a few times. The CDR3: CASSQGQDTDTQYF. The CDR3, as DNA: TGTGCCAGCTCACAGGGACAGGACACAGATACGCAGTATTTT. J is TRBJ2-3 and V is TRBV18; 8 nucleotides line up with TRBD1. The V and J ends lost 4 bases and 2 bases, in that order; junction bases with no gene match: 2. CDR1 is KGHSH and CDR2 is LQKENI in the germline V gene. The CDR3 extends over 14 amino acids.

The chain has TRBV28 and TRBJ1-5; 8 nucleotides agree with TRBD1. Trimming at V came to 5 bases and at J to 7 bases, leaving 10 bases not matched to a gene. Germline V CDR1 and CDR2: MDHEN, SYDVKM. The CDR3 has 15 amino acids. CDR3 nucleotide sequence: TGTGCCAGCAGTCGGACAGGGAAGACTGGGCAGCCCCAGCATTTT. Translation gives CASSRTGKTGQPQHF. Drawing the rest from reference TRBV28 and TRBJ1-5, the complete variable domain is DVKVTQSSRYLVKRTGEKVFLECVQDMDHENMFWYRQDPGLGLRLIYFSYDVKMKEKGDIPEGYSVSREKKERFSLILESASTNQTSMYLCASSRTGKTGQPQHFGDGTRLSIL.

This clonotype was recorded at least ten times. The chain has TRBV5-1 and TRBJ2-5; D remains unclear. Looked up from germline, CDR1 is SGHRS and CDR2 is YFSETQ. V was trimmed by 4 bases and J by 5 bases, leaving 15 bases between them. This CDR3 has 14 residues. The CDR3 reads CASSLTTEVETQYF. In DNA form, the CDR3 reads TGCGCCAGCAGCCTGACGACTGAGGTGGAGACCCAGTACTTC.

This rearrangement joins TRBV20-1 to TRBJ2-7, with D unclear. The CDR3 sequence is 13 residues long. Looked up from germline, CDR1 is DFQATT and CDR2 is SNEGSKA (reference sequence). V dropped 1 base and J dropped 1 base, with 8 bases sitting between them. The CDR3 region is CSARVAESYEQYF. DNA for the CDR3: TGCAGTGCTAGAGTGGCAGAGTCCTACGAGCAGTACTTC.

This clonotype was observed a few times. This chain connects TRBV7-9 to TRBJ1-4, with D hard to call. The germline gives CDR1 SEHNR, CDR2 FQNEAQ (reference sequence). The V gene lost 5 bases and the J gene lost 7 bases, with 5 bases spanning the gap. The CDR3 is 11 residues long. The CDR3 is CASSGSEKLFF. The CDR3 coding sequence is TGTGCCAGCAGCGGTTCTGAAAAACTGTTTTTT.

The chain links TRBV7-9 to TRBJ2-1; TRBD2 might be the D (6 bases). Germline V lookup: CDR1 SEHNR, CDR2 FQNEAQ (reference sequence). The CDR3 contains 14 residues. V shed 4 bases and J shed 6 bases, with 13 bases lying between them. CDR3 amino acids: CASSSGGTSNEQFF. DNA for the CDR3: TGTGCCAGCAGCTCCGGGGGAACTAGCAATGAGCAGTTCTTC.

This clonotype was seen only a few times. The rearrangement links TRBV7-9 to TRBJ1-5; D not resolved. With 6 bases removed from V and 7 bases from J, the gap between germline ends came to 13 bases. The CDR3 has 13 residues. CDR1 SEHNR and CDR2 FQNEAQ come from the germline V gene (reference sequence). CDR3 sequence reads: CASSYDDYQPQHF. The CDR3 coding sequence is TGTGCCAGCAGTTACGACGATTACCAGCCCCAGCATTTT.

The V call is TRBV6-5, the J call TRBJ2-5, with a tentative D call TRBD1 (5 bases). Germline V gene lookup returns CDR1 MNHEY and CDR2 SVGAGI. The length of the CDR3 is 15 residues. Trimming removed 11 bases from V and 2 bases from J, with 21 bases in between. The CDR3: CAPLLPRTPQETQYF. Here the CDR3 DNA reads TGTGCCCCCCTTCTGCCCAGGACACCTCAAGAGACCCAGTACTTC.

The chain has TRBV9 and TRBJ1-2; D uncertain. With 0 bases removed from V and 4 bases from J, the gap between germline ends came to 13 bases. Germline CDR1 SGDLS, CDR2 YYNGEE. The CDR3 runs to 15 residues. The CDR3 is CASSVEGNSLYGYTF. CDR3 bases: TGTGCCAGCAGCGTAGAGGGCAATAGTCTCTATGGCTACACCTTC.

The gene calls are TRBV6-5 and TRBJ2-3; 11 bases match TRBD2. The trim removed 6 bases at V and 6 bases at J, leaving 8 bases unmatched. CDR1 MNHEY and CDR2 SVGAGI come from the germline V gene. CDR3 size: 15 residues. The CDR3 region has the DNA TGTGCCAGCAGCAGACTAGCGGGGTCTCGGGATACGCAGTATTTT. The encoded protein is CASSRLAGSRDTQYF.

The rearrangement links TRBV7-2 to TRBJ2-3, with D uncertain. The germline gives CDR1 SGHTA, CDR2 FQGNSA. This CDR3 region has 16 residues. V lost 5 bases and J 2 bases, leaving 17 bases between the germline ends. This chain's CDR3 is CASSPPPPTHTDTQYF. In DNA form, the CDR3 reads TGTGCCAGCAGCCCCCCCCCGCCGACGCACACAGATACGCAGTATTTT.

The chain joins TRBV6-5 to TRBJ2-2; tentative D call: TRBD1 (6 bases). Trimming pared 6 bases from V and 4 bases from J, leaving 12 bases between. Germline CDR1 and CDR2: MNHEY and SVGAGI. The CDR3 runs to 14 residues. The CDR3 bases are TGTGCCAGCAGAACGAGACAGGCCACCGGGGAGCTGTTTTTT. Translation: CASRTRQATGELFF.

This clonotype was detected only a few times. V gene TRBV5-1 combines with J gene TRBJ1-2; D not resolved. Looked up from germline, CDR1 is SGHRS and CDR2 is YFSETQ. This CDR3 comprises 14 residues. V was pared by 4 bases and J by 7 bases, with 17 bases between. In DNA form, the CDR3 reads TGCGCCAGCAGCCTGGAGGGCCCCGAAGCTGGCTACACCTTC. It is translated as CASSLEGPEAGYTF.

A few counts support this clonotype. This chain links TRBV7-3 with TRBJ2-4; D tentatively fits TRBD1 or TRBD2 (5 bases each). CDR1 is SGHTA and CDR2 is FQGTGA in the germline V gene. This CDR3 comprises 14 residues. The V and J ends lost 4 bases and 10 bases respectively, with 17 bases between them. The CDR3 loop is CASSSGPQMGIQYF. The CDR3, as DNA: TGTGCCAGCAGCTCGGGACCTCAAATGGGGATTCAGTACTTC.

The genes are TRBV25-1 and TRBJ1-3; a weak D match, TRBD1 (6 bases). The V gene's germline CDR1 is MGHDK and CDR2 SYGVNS. The length of the CDR3 is 15 residues. V lost 1 base, J lost 9 bases, and 16 bases lay in between. The CDR3 loop reads CASSEWGKQGLTIYF. CDR3 DNA sequence: TGTGCCAGCAGTGAATGGGGGAAACAGGGCCTCACCATATATTTT.